The rows below give T cell receptor beta chains drawn from one sample of a study of a mutant IDH1 vaccine in newly diagnosed glioma. Clones were read by immunoSEQ multiplex PCR, and TCRdb kept only the in-frame ones, dropping some. The repertoire holds approximately 70,000 clones, with about four fifths as singletons. Specimen: PBMCs, collected from a glioma patient treated with radiotherapy, temozolomide or both. These receptors were obtained from a man aged 50 or older with glioma. Both conserved end residues are part of each CDR3. Fields, in order: D gene, clone size, J gene, V gene, CDR3 protein, CDR3 DNA. A D gene is named only where the DNA matches it firmly. Not every row has a clone size; where given, it reads once, few, many or a size class.

d_gene: -; abundance: -; j_gene: TRBJ1-6; v_gene: TRBV5-4; CDR3aa: CASSLGSNSPLHF; CDR3nt: TGTGCCAGCAGCTTGGGATCTAATTCACCCCTCCACTTT
d_gene: -; abundance: -; j_gene: TRBJ2-2; v_gene: TRBV30; CDR3aa: CASKGWTGELFF; CDR3nt: TGTGCTAGCAAGGGCTGGACCGGGGAGCTGTTTTTT
d_gene: -; abundance: few; j_gene: TRBJ2-2; v_gene: TRBV4-1; CDR3aa: CASSHVHNTGELFF; CDR3nt: TGCGCCAGCAGCCACGTACATAACACCGGGGAGCTGTTTTTT
d_gene: -; abundance: -; j_gene: TRBJ2-7; v_gene: TRBV7-9; CDR3aa: CASSLGQGMKEQYF; CDR3nt: TGTGCCAGCAGCTTAGGCCAGGGGATGAAGGAGCAGTACTTC
d_gene: -; abundance: -; j_gene: TRBJ1-2; v_gene: TRBV6-5; CDR3aa: CASSRGLDYGYTF; CDR3nt: TGTGCCAGCAGTAGGGGTTTGGACTATGGCTACACCTTC
d_gene: -; abundance: -; j_gene: TRBJ1-2; v_gene: TRBV19; CDR3aa: CASSMGRGRDGYTF; CDR3nt: TGTGCCAGTAGTATGGGACGGGGGCGGGATGGCTACACCTTC
d_gene: TRBD1; abundance: -; j_gene: TRBJ1-2; v_gene: TRBV28; CDR3aa: CASQYRDREDYTF; CDR3nt: TGTGCCAGCCAATACCGGGACAGAGAGGACTACACCTTC
d_gene: -; abundance: -; j_gene: TRBJ1-1; v_gene: TRBV2; CDR3aa: CASKESGANTEAFF; CDR3nt: TGTGCCAGCAAGGAATCAGGGGCCAACACTGAAGCTTTCTTT
d_gene: -; abundance: few; j_gene: TRBJ1-1; v_gene: TRBV6-5; CDR3aa: CASSSRGGTEAFF; CDR3nt: TGTGCCAGCAGTTCCAGGGGTGGCACTGAAGCTTTCTTT
d_gene: -; abundance: -; j_gene: TRBJ1-2; v_gene: TRBV7-2; CDR3aa: CASSLSIRDYGYTF; CDR3nt: TGTGCCAGCAGCTTAAGCATCCGGGACTATGGCTACACCTTC
d_gene: -; abundance: -; j_gene: TRBJ1-2; v_gene: TRBV9; CDR3aa: CASSVARWGYGYTF; CDR3nt: TGTGCCAGCAGCGTAGCAAGATGGGGGTATGGCTACACCTTC
d_gene: -; abundance: few; j_gene: TRBJ2-1; v_gene: TRBV30; CDR3aa: CAWSRGDEQFF; CDR3nt: TGTGCCTGGAGTCGCGGGGATGAGCAGTTCTTC
d_gene: TRBD1; abundance: -; j_gene: TRBJ1-2; v_gene: TRBV19; CDR3aa: CASSMDLGTGSGRGYTF; CDR3nt: TGTGCCAGTAGTATGGACCTCGGGACAGGGTCAGGGCGTGGCTACACCTTC
d_gene: -; abundance: -; j_gene: TRBJ2-2; v_gene: TRBV7-9; CDR3aa: CASSLENTGELFF; CDR3nt: TGTGCCAGCAGCTTAGAGAACACCGGGGAGCTGTTTTTT
d_gene: -; abundance: -; j_gene: TRBJ2-1; v_gene: TRBV7-8; CDR3aa: CASSLASREGEQFF; CDR3nt: TGTGCCAGCAGCTTAGCGTCCAGGGAAGGTGAGCAGTTCTTC
d_gene: TRBD2; abundance: -; j_gene: TRBJ2-3; v_gene: TRBV9; CDR3aa: CASSPGSGGKADTQYF; CDR3nt: TGTGCCAGCAGCCCTGGTAGCGGGGGGAAGGCAGATACGCAGTATTTT
d_gene: -; abundance: once; j_gene: TRBJ1-1; v_gene: TRBV10-3; CDR3aa: CAISESGTALNTEAFF; CDR3nt: TGTGCCATCAGTGAGTCCGGGACGGCCTTGAACACTGAAGCTTTCTTT
d_gene: -; abundance: -; j_gene: TRBJ2-1; v_gene: TRBV21-1; CDR3aa: CASSKARTSGGKDEQFF; CDR3nt: TGTGCCAGCAGCAAAGCAAGGACTAGCGGGGGCAAAGATGAGCAGTTCTTC
d_gene: -; abundance: -; j_gene: TRBJ2-1; v_gene: TRBV9; CDR3aa: CASSVMEGTIEQFF; CDR3nt: TGTGCCAGCAGCGTAATGGAAGGCACTATAGAGCAGTTCTTC
d_gene: -; abundance: few; j_gene: TRBJ1-3; v_gene: TRBV9; CDR3aa: CASSVTGGLPTSGNTIYF; CDR3nt: TGTGCCAGCAGCGTTACCGGGGGACTACCCACCTCTGGAAACACCATATATTTT
d_gene: TRBD1; abundance: few; j_gene: TRBJ2-7; v_gene: TRBV7-9; CDR3aa: CASRNGQDSYEQYF; CDR3nt: TGTGCCAGCAGAAACGGACAGGACTCCTACGAGCAGTACTTC
d_gene: -; abundance: -; j_gene: TRBJ2-7; v_gene: TRBV30; CDR3aa: CAWMALGGSYEQYF; CDR3nt: TGTGCCTGGATGGCACTGGGGGGCTCCTACGAGCAGTACTTC
d_gene: TRBD1; abundance: -; j_gene: TRBJ1-2; v_gene: TRBV25-1; CDR3aa: CASSSTLGGQRNNGYTF; CDR3nt: TGTGCCAGTTCCTCAACCCTCGGGGGACAGCGGAATAATGGCTACACCTTC
d_gene: -; abundance: -; j_gene: TRBJ1-6; v_gene: TRBV25-1; CDR3aa: CASSESLQGGNSPLHF; CDR3nt: TGTGCCAGCAGTGAATCCCTACAAGGCGGGAATTCACCCCTCCACTTT
d_gene: -; abundance: -; j_gene: TRBJ2-7; v_gene: TRBV25-1; CDR3aa: CASSDTGYEQYF; CDR3nt: TGTGCCAGCAGTGATACAGGCTACGAGCAGTACTTC
d_gene: -; abundance: once; j_gene: TRBJ2-1; v_gene: TRBV29-1; CDR3aa: CSVGEQFF; CDR3nt: TGCAGCGTTGGGGAGCAGTTCTTC
d_gene: -; abundance: -; j_gene: TRBJ2-7; v_gene: TRBV10-3; CDR3aa: CAISESGGDYEQYF; CDR3nt: TGTGCCATCAGTGAGTCTGGTGGTGACTACGAGCAGTACTTC
d_gene: -; abundance: once; j_gene: TRBJ1-1; v_gene: TRBV5-1; CDR3aa: CASSPGGRNTEAFF; CDR3nt: TGCGCCAGCAGCCCTGGAGGCCGGAACACTGAAGCTTTCTTT
d_gene: TRBD2; abundance: -; j_gene: TRBJ2-1; v_gene: TRBV7-3; CDR3aa: CASSLTSGEQFF; CDR3nt: TGTGCCAGCAGCTTGACTAGCGGCGAGCAGTTCTTC
d_gene: -; abundance: -; j_gene: TRBJ2-2; v_gene: TRBV7-2; CDR3aa: CASSARRGGAGELFF; CDR3nt: TGTGCCAGCAGCGCCAGGCGCGGTGGGGCCGGGGAGCTGTTTTTT
d_gene: -; abundance: -; j_gene: TRBJ2-1; v_gene: TRBV6-4; CDR3aa: CASRGSNEQFF; CDR3nt: TGTGCCAGCAGGGGAAGCAATGAGCAGTTCTTC